This is a list of T cell receptor beta chains from one sample in a study of blood T cell repertoires in COVID-19. TCRdb's table, derived via immunoSEQ multiplex PCR, lists solely in-frame clones and lacks some. The data show roughly 260,000 clones, 87% seen once. What was sequenced was peripheral blood. These receptors were obtained from a woman in her 50s who had recovered from COVID-19. CDR3s include the opening cysteine and the closing phenylalanine or tryptophan. A D gene is named only where the DNA matches it firmly. Size tells how often a clone was seen (once, few, many) or the class of an expanded clone, and some rows leave it out.

TRBD1,-,TRBV5-4,TRBJ1-1,CASRRDRGLGDTEAFF,TGTGCCAGCAGACGGGACAGGGGGCTTGGAGACACTGAAGCTTTCTTT
TRBD1,few,TRBV7-9,TRBJ2-7,CASSFRQGVSYEQYF,TGTGCCAGCAGCTTTCGGCAGGGGGTTTCCTACGAGCAGTACTTC
-,-,TRBV28,TRBJ1-2,CASSARVVGYTF,TGTGCCAGCAGTGCCAGGGTAGTTGGCTACACCTTC
-,-,TRBV15,TRBJ2-1,CATSKGGSSYNEQFF,TGTGCCACCAGCAAGGGGGGGAGCTCCTACAATGAGCAGTTCTTC
TRBD1,-,TRBV28,TRBJ2-3,CASRRQGKDTQYF,TGTGCCAGCAGACGACAGGGGAAAGATACGCAGTATTTT
TRBD1,-,TRBV5-4,TRBJ2-5,CASSFMTGSQETQYF,TGTGCCAGCAGCTTTATGACAGGGTCACAAGAGACCCAGTACTTC
-,-,TRBV6-5,TRBJ1-5,CASGGGRDNQPQHF,TGTGCCAGCGGGGGGGGACGGGATAATCAGCCCCAGCATTTT
-,-,TRBV7-2,TRBJ1-1,CASSQRSGTEAFF,TGTGCCAGCAGCCAGAGGTCCGGGACTGAAGCTTTCTTT
TRBD1,-,TRBV2,TRBJ1-5,CASSGTGGNNQPQHF,TGTGCCAGCAGTGGGACAGGGGGAAACAATCAGCCCCAGCATTTT
-,-,TRBV19,TRBJ2-7,CASSIRAVGVYEQYF,TGTGCCAGTAGTATCAGGGCCGTTGGGGTCTACGAGCAGTACTTC
TRBD1,-,TRBV28,TRBJ2-7,CASRRTGSYEQYF,TGTGCCAGCAGGAGGACAGGGTCCTACGAGCAGTACTTC
-,few,TRBV4-1,TRBJ1-2,CASSPLTGTNYGYTF,TGCGCCAGCAGCCCCTTAACAGGGACTAACTATGGCTACACCTTC
-,few,TRBV19,TRBJ1-5,CASSIRGWEYDNQPQHF,TGTGCCAGTAGTATAAGGGGTTGGGAATATGACAATCAGCCCCAGCATTTT
TRBD2,-,TRBV13,TRBJ2-3,CASSSLGPGGGTDTQYF,TGTGCCAGCAGCTCCCTTGGGCCTGGGGGGGGCACAGATACGCAGTATTTT
-,-,TRBV4-3,TRBJ1-2,CASSQDGNQGRLVGYTF,TGCGCCAGCAGCCAAGATGGTAATCAGGGGCGCCTGGTTGGCTACACCTTC
-,-,TRBV6-5,TRBJ2-7,CASRDTYEQYF,TGTGCCAGCAGGGACACCTACGAGCAGTACTTC
-,-,TRBV6-1,TRBJ2-6,CASSGEWRAGANVLTF,TGTGCCAGCAGTGGCGAATGGAGGGCGGGGGCCAACGTCCTGACTTTC
-,-,TRBV19,TRBJ1-5,CASSTLGVLSNQPQHF,TGCGCCAGTAGTACCCTAGGGGTTCTTAGCAATCAGCCCCAGCATTTT